One and the same sample provided the 13 T cell receptor beta chains below, sequenced in a study of sequential checkpoint blockade in melanoma (dated by TCRdb to between 2019 and 2020). The treatment or condition tag for this specimen amounts to: randomized to nivolumab then ipilimumab (arm A) or the reverse (arm B). To prepare the library, the immunoSEQ multiplex PCR assay was applied. In TCRdb, the immuneACCESS table is reduced to in-frame sequences with V and J assigned. These tables do not hold every clone; where another copy was compared, an unresolved V gene accounts for under half, and the others remain unexplained. The sample table records about 32,000 clones; approximately 86% of these occur just once. The ten largest clonotypes hold around 19% of the sample. The sequenced sample was CD8+ T cells sorted from blood (inferred from file names), obtained from a patient given nivolumab and ipilimumab in sequence. The receptor set was obtained from a human donor with melanoma.

This clone appeared once. V is TRBV27 and J is TRBJ1-1, with D possibly matching TRBD1 (5 bases). CDR1 MNHEY and CDR2 SMNVEV come from the germline V gene (reference sequence). The CDR3 spans 13 residues. Trimming removed 3 bases from V and 6 bases from J, with 11 bases in between. The CDR3 DNA sequence: TGTGCCAGCAGTTTGGTCAGGGTCGCTGAAGCTTTCTTT. Protein sequence: CASSLVRVAEAFF.

V is TRBV28 and J is TRBJ2-7; tentatively, D is TRBD1 (6 bases). V lost 3 bases and J lost 3, with 21 bases in between. The CDR3 has 17 residues. CDR1 is MDHEN and CDR2 is SYDVKM in the germline V gene. The CDR3 is CASSLDPTSTGIYEQYF. CDR3 sequence (DNA): TGTGCCAGCAGTTTGGATCCAACGAGTACAGGGATCTACGAGCAGTACTTC.

The J gene is TRBJ2-7, the V gene TRBV9; 9 bases agree with TRBD2. There are 16 residues in the CDR3. The germline gives CDR1 SGDLS, CDR2 YYNGEE. The ends lost 1 base at V and 3 bases at J; junction bases unmatched: 8. The CDR3 DNA sequence: TGTGCCAGCAGCGTAACTTCGGCGGGAGGGCTCTACGAGCAGTACTTC. It specifies CASSVTSAGGLYEQYF. The whole variable domain, remainder taken from reference TRBV9 and TRBJ2-7, is DSGVTQTPKHLITATGQRVTLRCSPRSGDLSVYWYQQSLDQGLQFLIQYYNGEERAKGNILERFSAQQFPDLHSELNLSSLELGDSALYFCASSVTSAGGLYEQYFGPGTRLTVT.

The V gene is TRBV7-2, the J gene TRBJ2-1; TRBD1 might be the D (6 bases). CDR3 size: 15 residues. Germline values: CDR1 SGHTA, CDR2 FQGNSA. The V and J ends lost 4 bases and 2 bases respectively, with 12 bases between them. The CDR3 loop is CASSSTTGTYNEQFF. The DNA of the CDR3 is TGTGCCAGCAGCTCCACGACAGGTACCTACAATGAGCAGTTCTTC.

The chain combines TRBV2 with TRBJ2-4; D remains unclear. This CDR3 is 14 amino acids long. Deletions cut 7 bases from V and 0 bases from J, with 10 bases between. Germline loops: CDR1 SNHLY, CDR2 FYNNEI. DNA for the CDR3: TGTGCCAGCACCCCGCGGTTAGCCAAAAACATTCAGTACTTC. Its protein product is CASTPRLAKNIQYF.

The gene calls are TRBV13 and TRBJ1-1, with TRBD1 matching 7 bases. Germline loops: CDR1 PRHDT, CDR2 FYEKMQ (reference sequence). V lost 4 bases and J lost 4; bases outside the gene matches: 6. This CDR3 is 14 amino acids long. The CDR3 loop reads CASSSRDRLTEAFF. CDR3 in DNA: TGTGCCAGCAGCTCCCGGGACAGACTCACTGAAGCTTTCTTT.

This chain uses TRBV27 with TRBJ1-2, with D possibly being TRBD1 (5 bases). The CDR3 is made up of 13 amino acids. Germline CDR1 is MNHEY and CDR2 is SMNVEV (reference sequence). Trimming removed 3 bases from V and 1 base from J, with 6 bases in between. The CDR3 here is CASSLTVNYGYTF. The CDR3 DNA sequence: TGTGCCAGCAGTTTGACAGTTAACTATGGCTACACCTTC.

This clone occurred once. J is TRBJ2-5 and V is TRBV30, with TRBD1 as a possible D gene (5 bases). The J call may be in error: the DNA end matches TRBJ2-7 better. Germline loops: CDR1 GTSNPN, CDR2 SVGIG (reference sequence). The CDR3 totals 12 residues. The chain's CDR3 is CAWTDSSYEQYF. The DNA for the CDR3 is TGTGCCTGGACAGACAGCTCCTACGAGCAGTACTTC.

This clone has a single count. The J gene is TRBJ2-6, the V gene TRBV28, with D possibly TRBD1 on 5 matching bases. With 9 bases removed from V and 14 bases from J, the gap between germline ends came to 23 bases. The CDR3 length is 14 residues. CDR1 is MDHEN, CDR2 SYDVKM, per germline. CDR3 bases: TGTGCCAGTAGGGCCAACGCTGGTAACAGGATCCTGACTTTC. Amino acids: CASRANAGNRILTF.

About this clone: At one end, the junction sequence differs from germline, possibly due to a read error. This chain links TRBV7-8 with TRBJ2-7; D gene unclear. CDR1 is SGHVS, CDR2 FQNEAQ, per germline. The CDR3 totals 13 residues. This CDR3 reads CASSLVGSYEQCF. In DNA form, the CDR3 reads TGTGCCAGCAGCTTAGTGGGCAGCTACGAGCAGTGCTTC. The variable domain in full, completed from reference TRBV7-8 and TRBJ2-7, reads GAGVSQSPRYKVAKRGQDVALRCDPISGHVSLFWYQQALGQGPEFLTYFQNEAQLDKSGLPSDRFFAERPEGSVSTLKIQRTQQEDSAVYLCASSLVGSYEQCFGPGTRLTVT.

The genes are TRBV7-6 and TRBJ2-7, with D tentatively TRBD1 (6 bases). The length of the CDR3 is 15 residues. The V end lost 5 bases, the J end lost 1 base, and 15 bases lay between the germline ends. Looked up from germline, CDR1 is SGHVS and CDR2 is FNYEAQ. This CDR3 is CASSPRGTTSYEQYF. CDR3 DNA: TGTGCCAGCAGCCCGAGGGGGACAACTTCCTACGAGCAGTACTTC.

The V call is TRBV19, the J call TRBJ1-2, with TRBD1 identical over 9 bases. Losses at the gene ends were 9 bases for V and 8 bases for J; bases not matched to a gene: 10. The length of the CDR3 is 13 residues. CDR1 LNHDA and CDR2 SQIVND come from the germline V gene (reference sequence). The CDR3 here is CASHTGTGYGYTF. In nucleotides, the CDR3 is TGTGCCAGCCATACCGGGACAGGGTACGGCTACACCTTC.

This chain's CDR3 is CASSPGQGNTEAFF. DNA of the CDR3: TGTGCCAGCAGCCCGGGACAGGGGAACACTGAAGCTTTCTTT. The genes are TRBV7-6 and TRBJ1-1; 9 nucleotides match TRBD1. From germline, CDR1 is SGHVS and CDR2 FNYEAQ. V lost 5 bases and J lost 1; bases outside the gene matches: 2. The CDR3 length is 14 residues. Drawing the rest from reference TRBV7-6 and TRBJ1-1, the complete variable domain is GAGVSQSPRYKVTKRGQDVALRCDPISGHVSLYWYRQALGQGPEFLTYFNYEAQQDKSGLPNDRFSAERPEGSISTLTIQRTEQRDSAMYRCASSPGQGNTEAFFGQGTRLTVV.